This T cell receptor (beta chain) was found in a study of T cells in Graves' hyperthyroidism and ophthalmopathy. Researchers amplified the TCR beta CDR3 regions from RNA transcripts. The HTBI primer set served for first-round RT-PCR of the TCR CDR3. Each CDR3 protein gets one entry after TCRdb re-called the multiplex PCR reads with MiXCR. The profile covers 40,000 to 60,000 distinct CDR3 sequences, with under 50% appearing a single time and about 9% taken by the ten largest. The germline gives CDR1 SEHNR, CDR2 FQNEAQ (reference sequence). The CDR3 sequence is 14 residues long. V shed 10 bases and J shed 4 bases, with 17 bases lying between them.

This clonotype was sampled from a woman between 45 and 60 years old with Graves' ophthalmopathy. Source material: blood. The rearrangement uses TRBV7-9 and TRBJ2-1; TRBD2 is a possible D gene (6 bases). The DNA for the CDR3 is TGTGCCACCCTGGAGGGGAGCGGGTACAATGAGCAGTTCTTC. This gives the protein CATLEGSGYNEQFF.